A single T cell receptor beta chain is shown here with its context. The TCRbeta library was prepared with unique molecular identifiers. In TCRdb, the PCR reads were re-called with MiXCR into one record per CDR3 protein. The sample lists approximately 240,000 distinct CDR3 sequences; more than 7.5% were seen once. This sample was taken from a study of T-cell reconstitution after alpha-beta-depleted transplantation in children. In germline, CDR1 is SGHVS, CDR2 FNYEAQ. This CDR3 comprises 16 residues. Between the trimmed V and J ends, which lost 2 bases and 6 bases, there was a span of 19 bases. Sequences were derived from PBMCs from the stem cell graft donor, sampled from the stem cell graft. This sequence joins TRBV7-6 and TRBJ2-5, with D possibly TRBD2 on 6 matching bases. The receptor's source is a human donor who donated a stem cell graft to a child with SCID. The CDR3 reads CASSLPKVGGRQTQYF. As DNA, the CDR3 is TGTGCCAGCAGCTTACCTAAGGTTGGAGGGAGGCAGACCCAGTACTTC.